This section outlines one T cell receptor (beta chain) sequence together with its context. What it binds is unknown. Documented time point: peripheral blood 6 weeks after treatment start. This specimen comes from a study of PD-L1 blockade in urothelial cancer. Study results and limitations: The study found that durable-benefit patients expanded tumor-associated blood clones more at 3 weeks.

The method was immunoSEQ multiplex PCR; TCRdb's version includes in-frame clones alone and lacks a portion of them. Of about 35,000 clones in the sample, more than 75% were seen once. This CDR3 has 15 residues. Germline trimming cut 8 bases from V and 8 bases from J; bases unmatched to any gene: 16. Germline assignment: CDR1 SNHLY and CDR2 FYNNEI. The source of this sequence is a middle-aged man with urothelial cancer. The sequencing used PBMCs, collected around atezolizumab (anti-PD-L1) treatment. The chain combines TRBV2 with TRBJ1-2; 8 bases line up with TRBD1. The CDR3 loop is CASSNSGRTGRGYTF. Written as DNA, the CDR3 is TGTGCCAGCTCTAACAGCGGGCGGACAGGGAGGGGCTACACCTTC.